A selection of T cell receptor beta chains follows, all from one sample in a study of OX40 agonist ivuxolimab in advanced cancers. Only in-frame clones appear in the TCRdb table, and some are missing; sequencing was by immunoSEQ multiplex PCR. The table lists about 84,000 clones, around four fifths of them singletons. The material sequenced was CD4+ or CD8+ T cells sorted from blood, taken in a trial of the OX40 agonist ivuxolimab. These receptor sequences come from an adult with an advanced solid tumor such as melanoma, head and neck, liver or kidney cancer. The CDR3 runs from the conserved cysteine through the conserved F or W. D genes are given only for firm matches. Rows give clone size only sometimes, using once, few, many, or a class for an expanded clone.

CDR3 protein: CASRAQGRDNEKLFF
CDR3 DNA: TGTGCCAGCAGAGCACAGGGTAGGGATAATGAAAAACTGTTTTTT
CDR3 length: 15
V gene: TRBV2
clone size: .
D gene: .
J gene: TRBJ1-4

CDR3 protein: CASSPTRTGGTYGYTF
CDR3 DNA: TGTGCCAGCAGTCCAACCCGGACAGGGGGGACCTATGGCTACACCTTC
CDR3 length: 16
V gene: TRBV28
clone size: once
D gene: TRBD1
J gene: TRBJ1-2

CDR3 protein: CASSMPENYGYTF
CDR3 DNA: TGTGCCAGTAGTATGCCTGAAAACTATGGCTACACCTTC
CDR3 length: 13
V gene: TRBV19
clone size: .
D gene: .
J gene: TRBJ1-2

CDR3 protein: CASSLLPGSTDTQYF
CDR3 DNA: TGTGCCAGCAGCTTACTCCCAGGGAGCACAGATACGCAGTATTTT
CDR3 length: 15
V gene: TRBV7-2
clone size: .
D gene: .
J gene: TRBJ2-3

CDR3 protein: CASSYETDYGYTF
CDR3 DNA: TGTGCCAGCAGTTACGAGACAGATTATGGCTACACCTTC
CDR3 length: 13
V gene: TRBV6-5
clone size: .
D gene: .
J gene: TRBJ1-2

CDR3 protein: CASSFVFGGGAAGANVLTF
CDR3 DNA: TGCGCCAGCAGCTTTGTGTTTGGCGGGGGGGCGGCTGGGGCCAACGTCCTGACTTTC
CDR3 length: 19
V gene: TRBV5-1
clone size: .
D gene: TRBD2
J gene: TRBJ2-6

CDR3 protein: CASSIIVRETQYF
CDR3 DNA: TGTGCCAGTAGTATTATCGTGCGAGAGACCCAGTACTTC
CDR3 length: 13
V gene: TRBV19
clone size: .
D gene: .
J gene: TRBJ2-5

CDR3 protein: CASTFTRDRVFGYTF
CDR3 DNA: TGTGCCAGTACCTTCACCCGGGACAGGGTGTTTGGCTACACCTTC
CDR3 length: 15
V gene: TRBV19
clone size: .
D gene: TRBD1
J gene: TRBJ1-2

CDR3 protein: CATSRDSAGWGWTF
CDR3 DNA: TGTGCCACCAGCAGAGATAGTGCAGGTTGGGGCTGGACCTTC
CDR3 length: 14
V gene: TRBV15
clone size: few
D gene: .
J gene: TRBJ1-2

CDR3 protein: CASSAGGALSGNTIYF
CDR3 DNA: TGTGCCAGTAGTGCGGGAGGCGCTCTCTCTGGAAACACCATATATTTT
CDR3 length: 16
V gene: TRBV19
clone size: .
D gene: .
J gene: TRBJ1-3

CDR3 protein: CASSLVSGTVMNTEAFF
CDR3 DNA: TGTGCCAGCAGCTTAGTTTCCGGGACGGTGATGAACACTGAAGCTTTCTTT
CDR3 length: 17
V gene: TRBV11-1
clone size: .
D gene: .
J gene: TRBJ1-1

CDR3 protein: CASSQDLGGGGRSPLHF
CDR3 DNA: TGTGCCAGCAGCCAAGATCTTGGTGGTGGAGGGAGATCACCCCTCCACTTT
CDR3 length: 17
V gene: TRBV14
clone size: few
D gene: .
J gene: TRBJ1-6

CDR3 protein: CASSLDPTGEQYF
CDR3 DNA: TGTGCCAGCAGCTTAGATCCGACGGGGGAGCAGTACTTC
CDR3 length: 13
V gene: TRBV11-2
clone size: .
D gene: .
J gene: TRBJ2-7

CDR3 protein: CASSPRRDSYEQYF
CDR3 DNA: TGTGCCAGCTCACCACGAAGGGACTCCTACGAGCAGTACTTC
CDR3 length: 14
V gene: TRBV18
clone size: .
D gene: .
J gene: TRBJ2-7

CDR3 protein: CASSLHGTGGETQYF
CDR3 DNA: TGTGCCAGCAGCTTACATGGGACAGGGGGAGAGACCCAGTACTTC
CDR3 length: 15
V gene: TRBV7-3
clone size: .
D gene: TRBD1
J gene: TRBJ2-5

CDR3 protein: CASSLDRRGEQYF
CDR3 DNA: TGTGCCAGCAGCTTGGACAGGAGAGGAGAGCAGTACTTC
CDR3 length: 13
V gene: TRBV5-8
clone size: .
D gene: .
J gene: TRBJ2-7

CDR3 protein: CASSLGTAGANVLTF
CDR3 DNA: TGTGCCAGCAGTCTAGGGACAGCTGGGGCCAACGTCCTGACTTTC
CDR3 length: 15
V gene: TRBV5-8
clone size: .
D gene: TRBD1
J gene: TRBJ2-6

CDR3 protein: CASSSWTGSTNEKLFF
CDR3 DNA: TGTGCCAGCAGCTCCTGGACGGGGTCAACTAATGAAAAACTGTTTTTT
CDR3 length: 16
V gene: TRBV7-9
clone size: .
D gene: .
J gene: TRBJ1-4

CDR3 protein: CASSPPFGGRSYNEQFF
CDR3 DNA: TGTGCCAGCAGCCCCCCCTTCGGGGGCAGGTCCTACAATGAGCAGTTCTTC
CDR3 length: 17
V gene: TRBV7-9
clone size: .
D gene: .
J gene: TRBJ2-1

CDR3 protein: CASSEGLGQGIYGYTF
CDR3 DNA: TGTGCCAGCAGTGAAGGGTTAGGGCAGGGGATATATGGCTACACCTTC
CDR3 length: 16
V gene: TRBV2
clone size: .
D gene: .
J gene: TRBJ1-2

CDR3 protein: CASRFGRSGANVLTF
CDR3 DNA: TGTGCCAGCAGATTCGGTCGGTCTGGGGCCAACGTCCTGACTTTC
CDR3 length: 15
V gene: TRBV27
clone size: few
D gene: .
J gene: TRBJ2-6

CDR3 protein: CASSINGQGWDEQYF
CDR3 DNA: TGTGCCAGTAGTATCAATGGACAGGGATGGGACGAGCAGTACTTC
CDR3 length: 15
V gene: TRBV19
clone size: .
D gene: TRBD1
J gene: TRBJ2-7

CDR3 protein: CASSLVRGVQTNTEAFF
CDR3 DNA: TGTGCCAGCAGCTTGGTTCGGGGGGTCCAGACCAACACTGAAGCTTTCTTT
CDR3 length: 17
V gene: TRBV5-5
clone size: .
D gene: .
J gene: TRBJ1-1

CDR3 protein: CASGFTNYGYTF
CDR3 DNA: TGTGCTAGTGGTTTCACTAACTATGGCTACACCTTC
CDR3 length: 12
V gene: TRBV12-5
clone size: .
D gene: .
J gene: TRBJ1-2

CDR3 protein: CASSLIGTGKGSPLHF
CDR3 DNA: TGTGCCAGCAGCTTAATAGGGACAGGGAAGGGCTCACCCCTCCACTTT
CDR3 length: 16
V gene: TRBV7-3
clone size: .
D gene: TRBD1
J gene: TRBJ1-6

CDR3 protein: CASSPRGGGDTEAFF
CDR3 DNA: TGTGCCAGCAGCCCCCGCGGAGGGGGAGACACTGAAGCTTTCTTT
CDR3 length: 15
V gene: TRBV4-2
clone size: once
D gene: .
J gene: TRBJ1-1

CDR3 protein: CATSGHRGYTF
CDR3 DNA: TGTGCCACCTCGGGACATCGGGGCTACACCTTC
CDR3 length: 11
V gene: TRBV6-1
clone size: .
D gene: .
J gene: TRBJ1-2

CDR3 protein: CASSLRQANSRGGYTF
CDR3 DNA: TGTGCCAGCAGCTTAAGGCAGGCCAACTCCCGAGGAGGCTACACCTTC
CDR3 length: 16
V gene: TRBV7-9
clone size: .
D gene: .
J gene: TRBJ1-2

CDR3 protein: CASSLSGQTTEAFF
CDR3 DNA: TGTGCCAGCAGTTTATCGGGACAAACTACTGAAGCTTTCTTT
CDR3 length: 14
V gene: TRBV28
clone size: .
D gene: .
J gene: TRBJ1-1

CDR3 protein: CASSSLDGETQYF
CDR3 DNA: TGTGCCAGCAGTTCCCTGGACGGGGAGACCCAGTACTTC
CDR3 length: 13
V gene: TRBV28
clone size: .
D gene: .
J gene: TRBJ2-5

CDR3 protein: CASSLSGMNSGNTIYF
CDR3 DNA: TGTGCCAGCAGCTTAAGTGGCATGAACTCTGGAAACACCATATATTTT
CDR3 length: 16
V gene: TRBV7-6
clone size: .
D gene: .
J gene: TRBJ1-3

CDR3 protein: CASSLGGARNSPLHF
CDR3 DNA: TGTGCCAGCAGCTTAGGGGGGGCTAGAAATTCACCCCTCCACTTT
CDR3 length: 15
V gene: TRBV7-6
clone size: .
D gene: .
J gene: TRBJ1-6

CDR3 protein: CASRRTGVYGYTF
CDR3 DNA: TGTGCCAGCAGACGGACGGGGGTTTATGGCTACACCTTC
CDR3 length: 13
V gene: TRBV28
clone size: once
D gene: .
J gene: TRBJ1-2